The present T cell receptor (beta chain) was sequenced within a study of cytomegalovirus exposure and HLA in healthy donors. CDR1 and CDR2 from the germline V gene are SGHDT and YYEEEE. The CDR3 is 13 residues long. Both 60 Vbeta primers and 13 Jbeta primers went into the PCR. This table comes from immunoSEQ multiplex PCR, and its TCRdb copy is limited to in-frame clones, with some not included. The sample carries around 36,000 clones, 70% to 90% recorded once. This clone showed up just once. Mismatch with germline at one junction end may stem from a read error. V is TRBV5-6 and J is TRBJ1-2, with no clear D. Sequencing used PBMCs. This TCR derives from a woman aged 40 to 55 in good health and CMV-seropositive. The CDR3 protein is CASTLGGRGGYTF. The CDR3 region has the DNA TGTGCCAGCACCTTGGGAGGGAGAGGCGGCTACACCTTC. Complete variable domain (other parts from reference TRBV5-6 and TRBJ1-2): DAGVTQSPTHLIKTRGQQVTLRCSPKSGHDTVSWYQQALGQGPQFIFQYYEEEERQRGNFPDRFSGHQFPNYSSELNVNALLLGDSALYLCASTLGGRGGYTFGSGTRLTVV.